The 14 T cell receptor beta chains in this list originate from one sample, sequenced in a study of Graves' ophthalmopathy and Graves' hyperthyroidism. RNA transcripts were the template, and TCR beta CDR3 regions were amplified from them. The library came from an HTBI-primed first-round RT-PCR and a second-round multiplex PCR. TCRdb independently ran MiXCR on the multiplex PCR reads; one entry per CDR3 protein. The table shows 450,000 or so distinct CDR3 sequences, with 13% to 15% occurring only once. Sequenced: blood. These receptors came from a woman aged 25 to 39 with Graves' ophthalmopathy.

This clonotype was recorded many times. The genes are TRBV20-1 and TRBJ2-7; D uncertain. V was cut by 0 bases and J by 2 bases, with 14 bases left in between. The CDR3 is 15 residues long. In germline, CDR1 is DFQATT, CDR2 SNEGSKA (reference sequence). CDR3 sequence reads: CSARDKGLSPYEQYF. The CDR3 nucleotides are TGCAGTGCTAGAGATAAGGGCCTCTCACCCTACGAGCAGTACTTC.

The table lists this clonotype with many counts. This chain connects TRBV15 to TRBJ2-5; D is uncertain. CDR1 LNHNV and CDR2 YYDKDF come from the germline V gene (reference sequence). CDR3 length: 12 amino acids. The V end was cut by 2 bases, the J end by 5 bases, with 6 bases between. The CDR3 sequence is CATSRPEETQYF. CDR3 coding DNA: TGTGCCACCAGCAGACCGGAGGAGACCCAGTACTTC.

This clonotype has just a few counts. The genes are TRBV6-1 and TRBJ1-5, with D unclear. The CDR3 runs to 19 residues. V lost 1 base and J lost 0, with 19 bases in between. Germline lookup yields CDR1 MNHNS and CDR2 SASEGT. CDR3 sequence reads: CASSEVVRQLSYSNQPQHF. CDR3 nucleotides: TGTGCCAGCAGTGAAGTAGTTCGGCAGCTCTCTTATAGCAATCAGCCCCAGCATTTT.

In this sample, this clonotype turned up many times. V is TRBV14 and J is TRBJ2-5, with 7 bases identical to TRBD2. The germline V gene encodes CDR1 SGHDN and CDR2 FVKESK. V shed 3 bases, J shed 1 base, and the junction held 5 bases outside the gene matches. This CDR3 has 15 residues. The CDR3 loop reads CASSHVGRSQETQYF. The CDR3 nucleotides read TGTGCCAGCAGCCATGTCGGGAGGTCCCAAGAGACCCAGTACTTC.

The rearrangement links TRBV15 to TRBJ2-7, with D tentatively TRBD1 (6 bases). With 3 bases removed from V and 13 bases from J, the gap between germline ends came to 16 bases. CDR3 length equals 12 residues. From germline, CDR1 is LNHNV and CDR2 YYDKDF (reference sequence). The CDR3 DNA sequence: TGTGCCACCAGCAGCCGAGGACAGCTGATTTACTTC. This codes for CATSSRGQLIYF.

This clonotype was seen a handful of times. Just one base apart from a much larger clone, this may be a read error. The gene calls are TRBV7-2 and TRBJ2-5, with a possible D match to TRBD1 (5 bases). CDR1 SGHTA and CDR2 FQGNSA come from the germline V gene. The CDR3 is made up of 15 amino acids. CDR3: CASSLGGVGQETKYF. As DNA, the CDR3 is TGTGCCAGCAGCTTAGGGGGCGTGGGTCAAGAGACCAAGTACTTC.

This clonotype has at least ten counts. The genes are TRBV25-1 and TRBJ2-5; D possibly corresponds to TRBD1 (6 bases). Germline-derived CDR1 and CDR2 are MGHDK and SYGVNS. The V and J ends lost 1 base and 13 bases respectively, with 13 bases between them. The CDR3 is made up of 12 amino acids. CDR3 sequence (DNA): TGTGCCAGCAGTGAATCAGGCAGGGGCCCGTACTTC. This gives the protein CASSESGRGPYF.

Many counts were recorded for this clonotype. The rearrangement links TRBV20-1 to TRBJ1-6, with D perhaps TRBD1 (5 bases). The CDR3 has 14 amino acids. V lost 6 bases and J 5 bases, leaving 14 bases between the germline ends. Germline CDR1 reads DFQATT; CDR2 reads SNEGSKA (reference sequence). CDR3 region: CSARAGTNNSPLHF. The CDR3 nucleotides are TGCAGTGCCCGAGCAGGGACGAATAATTCACCCCTCCACTTT.

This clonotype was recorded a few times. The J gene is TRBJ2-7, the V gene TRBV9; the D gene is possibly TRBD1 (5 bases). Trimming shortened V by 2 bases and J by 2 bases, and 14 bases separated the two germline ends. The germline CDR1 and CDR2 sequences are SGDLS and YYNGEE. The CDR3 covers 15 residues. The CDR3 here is CASSVSTVPTYEQYF. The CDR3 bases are TGTGCCAGCAGCGTTTCGACAGTGCCAACCTACGAGCAGTACTTC.

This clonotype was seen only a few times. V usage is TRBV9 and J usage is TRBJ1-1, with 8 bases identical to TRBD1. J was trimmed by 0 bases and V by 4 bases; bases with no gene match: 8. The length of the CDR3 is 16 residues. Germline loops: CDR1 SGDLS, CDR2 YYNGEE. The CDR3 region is CASSPRTGLMNTEAFF. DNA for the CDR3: TGTGCCAGCAGCCCGAGGACAGGGCTTATGAACACTGAAGCTTTCTTT.

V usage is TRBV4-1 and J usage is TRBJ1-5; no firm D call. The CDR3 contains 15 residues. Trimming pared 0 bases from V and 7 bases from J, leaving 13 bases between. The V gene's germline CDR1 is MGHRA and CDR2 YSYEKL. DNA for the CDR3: TGCGCCAGCAGCCAAGATGACCTACTCGGACAGCCCCAGCATTTT. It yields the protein CASSQDDLLGQPQHF.

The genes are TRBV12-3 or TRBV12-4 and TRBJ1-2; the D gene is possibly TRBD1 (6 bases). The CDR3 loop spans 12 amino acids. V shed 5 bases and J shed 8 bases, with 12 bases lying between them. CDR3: CASSRDRRGYTF. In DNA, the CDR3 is TGTGCCAGCAGTAGAGACAGGAGAGGCTACACCTTC.

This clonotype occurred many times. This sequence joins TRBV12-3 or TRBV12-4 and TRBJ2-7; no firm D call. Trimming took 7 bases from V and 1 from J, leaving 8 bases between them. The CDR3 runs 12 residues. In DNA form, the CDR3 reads TGTGCCAGCAACAAGGGTTCCTACGAGCAGTACTTC. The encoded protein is CASNKGSYEQYF.

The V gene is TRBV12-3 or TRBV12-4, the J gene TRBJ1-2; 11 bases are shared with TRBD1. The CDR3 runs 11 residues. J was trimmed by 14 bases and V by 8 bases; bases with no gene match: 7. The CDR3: CASGTGGSYTF. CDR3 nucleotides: TGTGCCAGCGGGACAGGGGGGTCGTATACCTTC.